The 24 T cell receptor beta chains reported below all come from one sample, sequenced in a study of shared clonotypes between healthy human individuals. Using immunoSEQ multiplex PCR, the repertoire was profiled, and TCRdb retains in-frame clones only, with some absent. The data hold some 550,000 clones, with 97% observed a single time. Material: naive CD4+ T cells sorted from blood. Subset defined: CD45RA+ positively selected. Every receptor here comes from a woman under 40 in good health.

The J gene is TRBJ2-1, the V gene TRBV15; TRBD2 agrees at 13 bases. Germline V gene data show CDR1 as LNHNV and CDR2 as YYDKDF (reference sequence). With 7 bases clipped from V and 5 bases from J, the junction kept 5 bases outside the gene matches. The CDR3 sequence is 15 residues long. The CDR3 here is CATMRGLAGNNEQFF. The DNA of the CDR3 is TGTGCCACCATGCGGGGACTAGCGGGGAACAATGAGCAGTTCTTC.

This clone was recorded only once. The rearrangement joins TRBV12-5 to TRBJ2-3; 7 positions match TRBD1. The CDR3 is made up of 15 amino acids. Germline V CDR1 and CDR2: LGHNT, FRNRAP. The J segment lost 3 bases and the V segment lost 2 bases, leaving 5 bases of the junction unmatched. DNA for the CDR3: TGTGCTAGTGGTTTGTTCGGGACAGAGACAGATACGCAGTATTTT. The encoded protein is CASGLFGTETDTQYF.

The genes are TRBV15 and TRBJ2-3; 10 positions match TRBD1. The CDR3 has 17 residues. V shed 5 bases and J 4 bases; nucleotides not matched to a gene: 12. The germline V gene encodes CDR1 LNHNV and CDR2 YYDKDF (reference sequence). The CDR3, as DNA: TGTGCCACCAGCTGGGGACAGGGGAGTAGGGTCGCAGATACGCAGTATTTT. Translated, it gives CATSWGQGSRVADTQYF.

This rearrangement joins TRBV27 to TRBJ2-5; D gene unclear. Germline-derived CDR1 and CDR2 are MNHEY and SMNVEV (reference sequence). This CDR3 region has 13 residues. The V and J ends lost 1 base and 2 bases respectively, with 5 bases between them. The CDR3 DNA reads TGTGCCAGCAGTTTATTCAGGCAAGAGACCCAGTACTTC. Translating it yields CASSLFRQETQYF.

V gene TRBV28 combines with J gene TRBJ1-3; 8 bases are a match to TRBD1. Unmatched junction bases numbered 4, after V lost 7 bases and J lost 2 bases. The V gene's germline CDR1 is MDHEN and CDR2 SYDVKM. The CDR3 has 14 amino acids. The CDR3 DNA is TGTGCCAGCAACTTACAGGGGGCTGGAAACACCATATATTTT. It codes for CASNLQGAGNTIYF. The whole variable domain, filled in from reference TRBV28 and TRBJ1-3, reads DVKVTQSSRYLVKRTGEKVFLECVQDMDHENMFWYRQDPGLGLRLIYFSYDVKMKEKGDIPEGYSVSREKKERFSLILESASTNQTSMYLCASNLQGAGNTIYFGEGSWLTVV.

Notes on this clone: Other DNA sequences in the sample encode the same CDR3. The chain has TRBV5-4 and TRBJ2-3; TRBD1 or TRBD2 may be the D gene (5 bases each). Germline V gene data show CDR1 as SGHNT and CDR2 as YYREEE (reference sequence). The CDR3 consists of 14 residues. V was clipped by 0 bases and J by 5 bases, with 10 bases between them. This CDR3 reads CASSLEGRLDTQYF. The CDR3, as DNA: TGTGCCAGCAGCTTGGAGGGACGACTAGATACGCAGTATTTT.

Only one count was recorded for this clone. The gene calls are TRBV7-8 and TRBJ2-1, with a tentative D call TRBD1 (6 bases). CDR1 and CDR2 (germline): SGHVS, FQNEAQ. The CDR3 is 16 amino acids. V was clipped by 2 bases and J by 0 bases, with 11 bases between them. The CDR3 DNA follows: TGTGCCAGCAGCTTAATCACAGGGAACTCCTACAATGAGCAGTTCTTC. This translates into CASSLITGNSYNEQFF.

Comments on this clone: Distinct nucleotide sequences in the sample also encode this CDR3. V gene TRBV5-1 combines with J gene TRBJ1-1; TRBD1 aligns across 7 bases. Germline CDR1 and CDR2: SGHRS and YFSETQ. This CDR3 is 14 amino acids long. Losses at the gene ends were 5 bases for V and 4 bases for J; bases not matched to a gene: 8. CDR3 coding DNA: TGCGCCAGCAGTTCTACAGGGGCGGGCACTGAAGCTTTCTTT. Protein: CASSSTGAGTEAFF.

The chain has TRBV6-5 and TRBJ2-7, with D maybe TRBD2 (6 bases). The CDR3 loop spans 14 amino acids. Between the trimmed V and J ends, which lost 6 bases and 2 bases, there was a span of 14 bases. CDR1 MNHEY and CDR2 SVGAGI come from the germline V gene. The DNA for the CDR3 is TGTGCCAGCAGCTTGATGAGCGGGCCCTACGAGCAGTACTTC. Residues: CASSLMSGPYEQYF.

The V gene is TRBV4-1, the J gene TRBJ1-3, with 7 bases lining up with TRBD1. The ends lost 2 bases at V and 13 bases at J; junction bases unmatched: 8. Germline V lookup: CDR1 MGHRA, CDR2 YSYEKL. The CDR3 contains 13 residues. The CDR3 loop reads CASSQRLDREIYF. The CDR3 DNA follows: TGCGCCAGCAGCCAAAGGCTAGACAGGGAAATATATTTT.

The rearrangement joins TRBV2 to TRBJ2-5, with D possibly TRBD1 on 7 matching bases. With 6 bases removed from V and 5 bases from J, the gap between germline ends came to 19 bases. There are 15 residues in the CDR3. Germline CDR1 and CDR2: SNHLY and FYNNEI. The CDR3 sequence is CASSRAGVRGETQYF. As DNA, the CDR3 is TGTGCCAGCAGCCGAGCGGGCGTCAGGGGGGAGACCCAGTACTTC.

V gene TRBV29-1 combines with J gene TRBJ1-4; D ambiguous. CDR3 length: 12 amino acids. Germline lookup yields CDR1 SQVTM and CDR2 ANQGSEA. V dropped 5 bases and J dropped 8 bases, with 12 bases sitting between them. The chain's CDR3 is CSVTYGGEKLFF. The DNA for the CDR3 is TGCAGCGTTACCTATGGCGGGGAAAAACTGTTTTTT.

Of note for this clone: Other DNA variants within this sample encode the same CDR3. This chain links TRBV5-1 with TRBJ2-5; either TRBD1 or TRBD2 may fit D (6 bases each). Germline V lookup: CDR1 SGHRS, CDR2 YFSETQ. The CDR3 consists of 13 residues. The germline V and J ends were trimmed by 0 bases and 4 bases, with 7 bases remaining between them. CDR3 protein: CASSLEGGETQYF. CDR3 nucleotides: TGCGCCAGCAGCTTGGAGGGGGGAGAGACCCAGTACTTC.

A note on this clone: The germline gene is not matched at one end of the junction; a read error may be the cause. The chain employs TRBV5-1 and TRBJ2-3; tentatively, D is TRBD1 (7 bases). Looked up from germline, CDR1 is SGHRS and CDR2 is YFSETQ. This CDR3 has 17 amino acids. CDR3 DNA: TGCGCCAGCAGTTTGGGGGGCCAAGGGGGCGAGACAGATACGCAGTATTTT. Translating it yields CASSLGGQGGETDTQYF.

This rearrangement joins TRBV19 to TRBJ2-1, with D perhaps TRBD2 (5 bases). This CDR3 contains 16 residues. Germline V gene lookup returns CDR1 LNHDA and CDR2 SQIVND (reference sequence). The V end was cut by 1 base, the J end by 0 bases, with 10 bases between. The CDR3 protein is CASSIGLAASYNEQFF. The CDR3 DNA reads as TGTGCCAGTAGTATAGGGCTAGCAGCCTCCTACAATGAGCAGTTCTTC.

The chain carries TRBV27 and TRBJ1-5; D is perhaps TRBD1 (6 bases). Germline-derived CDR1 and CDR2 are MNHEY and SMNVEV (reference sequence). The germline V and J ends were trimmed by 2 bases and 5 bases, with 10 bases remaining between them. This CDR3 has 14 residues. The CDR3 DNA sequence: TGTGCCAGCAGTTTAGCGAACAGGGATCAGCCCCAGCATTTT. Translating it yields CASSLANRDQPQHF.

The chain uses TRBV27 and TRBJ1-2, with a weak D call TRBD1 (6 bases). CDR1 is MNHEY, CDR2 SMNVEV, per germline (reference sequence). V gave up 6 bases and J gave up 3 bases, with 14 bases separating them. CDR3 length: 14 residues. The CDR3 here is CASRLQGNYYGYTF. CDR3 nucleotides: TGTGCCAGCAGATTACAGGGAAACTACTATGGCTACACCTTC.

The chain has TRBV19 and TRBJ2-5; TRBD1 aligns across 7 bases. The CDR3 has 14 residues. V trimming: 8 bases; J trimming: 4 bases; junction bases outside the gene matches: 10. Germline values: CDR1 LNHDA, CDR2 SQIVND (reference sequence). This CDR3 is CASQPTGQSETQYF. CDR3 in DNA: TGTGCCAGTCAACCAACGGGACAGTCAGAGACCCAGTACTTC.

This chain links TRBV5-1 with TRBJ2-7; D is unresolved. V gave up 1 base and J gave up 3 bases, with 14 bases separating them. Germline V gives CDR1 SGHRS, CDR2 YFSETQ. The CDR3 sequence is 15 residues long. The CDR3, as DNA: TGCGCCAGCAGCTTGAGTCGCCAGAAAGGCTACGAGCAGTACTTC. Protein sequence: CASSLSRQKGYEQYF. The full variable domain, rest sourced from reference TRBV5-1 and TRBJ2-7, is KAGVTQTPRYLIKTRGQQVTLSCSPISGHRSVSWYQQTPGQGLQFLFEYFSETQRNKGNFPGRFSGRQFSNSRSEMNVSTLELGDSALYLCASSLSRQKGYEQYFGPGTRLTVT.

V is TRBV5-1 and J is TRBJ1-1, with 7 bases aligning to TRBD1. With 3 bases clipped from V and 3 bases from J, the junction kept 5 bases outside the gene matches. CDR1 is SGHRS, CDR2 YFSETQ, per germline. The CDR3 has 14 residues. CDR3 sequence reads: CASSSRTGDTEAFF. The CDR3 DNA reads TGCGCCAGCAGCTCCAGGACAGGTGACACTGAAGCTTTCTTT.

The chain employs TRBV12-2 and TRBJ2-5; the table's D call, TRBD2, was not checked against the DNA. TRBV12-2 is deemed a pseudogene. CDR3 length: 15 amino acids. CDR3 protein: CASHSALATKETQYF. The CDR3 bases are TGTGCAAGTCACTCTGCGCTAGCGACTAAAGAGACCCAGTACTTC.

This clone was observed a few times. V is TRBV2 and J is TRBJ1-5; D gene ambiguous. V lost 6 bases, J lost 0 bases, and 9 bases lay in between. This CDR3 comprises 14 residues. Germline values: CDR1 SNHLY, CDR2 FYNNEI. In DNA, the CDR3 is TGTGCCAGCAGGGAAATGGATAGCAATCAGCCCCAGCATTTT. Translation: CASREMDSNQPQHF. Looking up the rest from reference TRBV2 and TRBJ1-5 gives the full variable domain: EPEVTQTPSHQVTQMGQEVILRCVPISNHLYFYWYRQILGQKVEFLVSFYNNEISEKSEIFDDQFSVERPDGSNFTLKIRSTKLEDSAMYFCASREMDSNQPQHFGDGTRLSIL.

The chain recombines TRBV4-1 with TRBJ2-4; no definite D call. The CDR3 loop spans 15 amino acids. Germline V gives CDR1 MGHRA, CDR2 YSYEKL. V was shortened by 1 base and J by 0 bases, with 7 bases between the two germline ends. The chain's CDR3 is CASSQVGIAKNIQYF. The CDR3 DNA sequence: TGCGCCAGCAGCCAAGTTGGGATAGCCAAAAACATTCAGTACTTC.

This chain uses TRBV6-1 with TRBJ2-1; 9 bases line up with TRBD2. The CDR3 sequence is 15 residues long. In germline, CDR1 is MNHNS, CDR2 SASEGT. The J segment lost 0 bases and the V segment lost 7 bases, leaving 4 bases of the junction unmatched. The CDR3 sequence is CASKGSGGSYNEQFF. As DNA, the CDR3 is TGTGCCAGCAAGGGTAGCGGGGGCTCCTACAATGAGCAGTTCTTC.